A selection of T cell receptor beta chains follows, all from one sample in a study of cytomegalovirus exposure and HLA in healthy donors. Clones were sequenced by immunoSEQ multiplex PCR, and TCRdb holds only the in-frame ones, with some missing. Of 130,000 or so clones in the sample, around 67% were seen once. Material for sequencing was PBMCs. These receptors all stem from a woman between 40 and 55 years old in good health and CMV-seropositive. Both conserved end residues are part of each CDR3. A D gene is named only where the DNA matches it firmly. Some rows mark clone size as missing; the rest say once, few, many or name a class of expanded clone.

clone size: NA
V gene: TRBV6-5
D gene: TRBD1
J gene: TRBJ2-2
CDR3 protein: CASSYSDRAFNGELFF
CDR3 DNA: TGTGCCAGCAGTTACTCGGACAGGGCCTTCAACGGGGAGCTGTTTTTT

clone size: NA
V gene: TRBV29-1
D gene: TRBD2
J gene: TRBJ2-3
CDR3 protein: CSVRSGGDTQYF
CDR3 DNA: TGCAGCGTGAGGAGCGGGGGGGATACGCAGTATTTT

clone size: NA
V gene: TRBV6-1
D gene: NA
J gene: TRBJ2-1
CDR3 protein: CASRSNRSPWNEQFF
CDR3 DNA: TGTGCCAGCAGGAGTAATAGGAGCCCGTGGAATGAGCAGTTCTTC

clone size: NA
V gene: TRBV29-1
D gene: NA
J gene: TRBJ2-2
CDR3 protein: CSVVGSSGELFF
CDR3 DNA: TGCAGCGTTGTAGGGAGCAGCGGGGAGCTGTTTTTT

clone size: few
V gene: TRBV18
D gene: TRBD1
J gene: TRBJ1-6
CDR3 protein: CASSGTGANSPLHF
CDR3 DNA: TGTGCCAGCTCCGGGACAGGGGCTAATTCACCCCTCCACTTT

clone size: NA
V gene: TRBV15
D gene: NA
J gene: TRBJ1-6
CDR3 protein: CATSNSSFSPANSPLHF
CDR3 DNA: TGTGCCACCAGCAACAGTAGTTTTTCCCCAGCAAATTCACCCCTCCACTTT

clone size: NA
V gene: TRBV5-1
D gene: TRBD1
J gene: TRBJ1-1
CDR3 protein: CASRQGLNTEAFF
CDR3 DNA: TGCGCCAGCCGACAGGGCTTGAACACTGAAGCTTTCTTT

clone size: few
V gene: TRBV6-1
D gene: NA
J gene: TRBJ1-1
CDR3 protein: CASSELRAVTEAFF
CDR3 DNA: TGTGCCAGCAGTGAATTGAGGGCGGTCACTGAAGCTTTCTTT

clone size: few
V gene: TRBV5-8
D gene: NA
J gene: TRBJ1-2
CDR3 protein: CASSLANYGYTF
CDR3 DNA: TGTGCCAGCAGCCTGGCAAACTATGGCTACACCTTC

clone size: NA
V gene: TRBV2
D gene: NA
J gene: TRBJ1-5
CDR3 protein: CAGRRGIAQPQHF
CDR3 DNA: TGTGCCGGAAGGAGGGGTATTGCTCAGCCCCAGCATTTT

clone size: NA
V gene: TRBV9
D gene: TRBD1
J gene: TRBJ2-1
CDR3 protein: CASSGRQGSNQQFF
CDR3 DNA: TGTGCCAGCAGCGGCCGACAGGGTTCCAATCAGCAGTTCTTC

clone size: NA
V gene: TRBV7-8
D gene: NA
J gene: TRBJ1-6
CDR3 protein: CASSSRTDYNSPLHF
CDR3 DNA: TGTGCCAGCAGCTCTCGGACAGACTATAATTCACCCCTCCACTTT

clone size: NA
V gene: TRBV5-1
D gene: NA
J gene: TRBJ2-7
CDR3 protein: CASSLPTQANYEQYF
CDR3 DNA: TGCGCCAGCAGTTTGCCCACCCAGGCTAATTACGAGCAGTACTTC

clone size: NA
V gene: TRBV5-1
D gene: TRBD1
J gene: TRBJ1-2
CDR3 protein: CASRTGGADYGYTF
CDR3 DNA: TGCGCCAGCAGGACAGGGGGCGCGGACTATGGCTACACCTTC

clone size: NA
V gene: TRBV30
D gene: NA
J gene: TRBJ2-1
CDR3 protein: CAWAGRSSYNEQFF
CDR3 DNA: TGTGCCTGGGCGGGGCGCAGCTCCTACAATGAGCAGTTCTTC

clone size: NA
V gene: TRBV29-1
D gene: NA
J gene: TRBJ1-1
CDR3 protein: CSVEETGTAEAFF
CDR3 DNA: TGCAGCGTTGAAGAAACAGGAACGGCTGAAGCTTTCTTT

clone size: NA
V gene: TRBV29-1
D gene: TRBD1
J gene: TRBJ1-4
CDR3 protein: CSGGQGDEKLFF
CDR3 DNA: TGCAGTGGTGGACAGGGGGATGAAAAACTGTTTTTT

clone size: NA
V gene: TRBV9
D gene: NA
J gene: TRBJ2-5
CDR3 protein: CASSPHPLSETQYF
CDR3 DNA: TGTGCCAGCAGCCCCCATCCTTTAAGCGAGACCCAGTACTTC

clone size: NA
V gene: TRBV5-8
D gene: TRBD1
J gene: TRBJ2-7
CDR3 protein: CASSPRTGAGEQYF
CDR3 DNA: TGTGCCAGCAGCCCTCGGACAGGGGCGGGCGAGCAGTACTTC

clone size: NA
V gene: TRBV29-1
D gene: TRBD1
J gene: TRBJ1-1
CDR3 protein: CSAEPHRTGENTEAFF
CDR3 DNA: TGCAGCGCCGAGCCCCATAGGACAGGGGAGAACACTGAAGCTTTCTTT

clone size: NA
V gene: TRBV5-6
D gene: NA
J gene: TRBJ2-7
CDR3 protein: CASSFGDEQYF
CDR3 DNA: TGTGCCAGCAGCTTCGGGGACGAGCAGTACTTC

clone size: NA
V gene: TRBV4-1
D gene: NA
J gene: TRBJ2-7
CDR3 protein: CASSREEGTDLYEQYF
CDR3 DNA: TGCGCCAGCAGCCGGGAGGAGGGGACAGATCTCTACGAGCAGTACTTC

clone size: NA
V gene: TRBV11-2
D gene: NA
J gene: TRBJ1-5
CDR3 protein: CASSLDQEQPQHF
CDR3 DNA: TGTGCCAGCAGCTTAGATCAGGAACAGCCCCAGCATTTT

clone size: NA
V gene: TRBV19
D gene: TRBD1
J gene: TRBJ2-7
CDR3 protein: CASSTGGGFYEQYF
CDR3 DNA: TGTGCCAGTAGCACAGGGGGCGGCTTCTACGAGCAGTACTTC

clone size: NA
V gene: TRBV14
D gene: TRBD2
J gene: TRBJ2-3
CDR3 protein: CASSQGLAGTHTQYF
CDR3 DNA: TGTGCCAGCAGCCAGGGACTAGCGGGGACTCATACGCAGTATTTT

clone size: NA
V gene: TRBV7-2
D gene: NA
J gene: TRBJ2-6
CDR3 protein: CASSSGVTGANVLTF
CDR3 DNA: TGTGCCAGCAGCTCAGGGGTTACTGGGGCCAACGTCCTGACTTTC

clone size: NA
V gene: TRBV7-2
D gene: NA
J gene: TRBJ1-5
CDR3 protein: CASMVGNSNQPQHF
CDR3 DNA: TGTGCCAGCATGGTGGGCAATAGCAATCAGCCCCAGCATTTT

clone size: few
V gene: TRBV10-3
D gene: TRBD1
J gene: TRBJ1-3
CDR3 protein: CAISQLGQSSSGNTIYF
CDR3 DNA: TGTGCCATCAGCCAACTGGGACAGAGTAGCTCTGGAAACACCATATATTTT

clone size: NA
V gene: TRBV7-8
D gene: NA
J gene: TRBJ1-5
CDR3 protein: CASSLITSQPQHF
CDR3 DNA: TGTGCCAGCAGCTTAATAACTAGTCAGCCCCAGCATTTT

clone size: NA
V gene: TRBV2
D gene: TRBD1
J gene: TRBJ1-5
CDR3 protein: CASTVTGSSNQPQHF
CDR3 DNA: TGTGCCAGCACCGTGACAGGGAGCAGCAATCAGCCCCAGCATTTT

clone size: NA
V gene: TRBV5-4
D gene: NA
J gene: TRBJ2-7
CDR3 protein: CASSLGTYEQYF
CDR3 DNA: TGTGCCAGCAGCTTGGGTACTTACGAGCAGTACTTC

clone size: NA
V gene: TRBV6-1
D gene: NA
J gene: TRBJ1-6
CDR3 protein: CASSPQGPDNSPLHF
CDR3 DNA: TGTGCCAGCAGTCCACAGGGTCCCGACAATTCACCCCTCCACTTT

clone size: NA
V gene: TRBV7-3
D gene: TRBD2
J gene: TRBJ2-5
CDR3 protein: CASSRAGGTETQYF
CDR3 DNA: TGTGCCAGCAGCCGAGCGGGGGGAACAGAGACCCAGTACTTC

clone size: NA
V gene: TRBV5-1
D gene: NA
J gene: TRBJ2-7
CDR3 protein: CASSLGGLREQYF
CDR3 DNA: TGCGCCAGCAGCTTGGGGGGGCTGAGAGAGCAGTACTTC

clone size: NA
V gene: TRBV14
D gene: NA
J gene: TRBJ1-4
CDR3 protein: CASSPQWLSGATNEKLFF
CDR3 DNA: TGTGCCAGCAGCCCCCAATGGCTCTCGGGGGCAACTAATGAAAAACTGTTTTTT

clone size: NA
V gene: TRBV30
D gene: NA
J gene: TRBJ2-7
CDR3 protein: CAWRRAFSSYEQYF
CDR3 DNA: TGTGCCTGGAGGAGGGCATTTAGCTCCTACGAGCAGTACTTC

clone size: few
V gene: TRBV7-7
D gene: TRBD2
J gene: TRBJ2-1
CDR3 protein: CASSLAGGYNEQFF
CDR3 DNA: TGTGCTAGCAGCTTAGCGGGAGGGTACAATGAGCAGTTCTTC

clone size: NA
V gene: TRBV4-1
D gene: NA
J gene: TRBJ1-2
CDR3 protein: CDSSQDGGGTSYGYTF
CDR3 DNA: TGCGACAGCAGCCAAGATGGGGGGGGCACTTCCTATGGCTACACCTTC

clone size: NA
V gene: TRBV27
D gene: TRBD1
J gene: TRBJ2-7
CDR3 protein: CASSFAGTGGYEQYF
CDR3 DNA: TGTGCCAGCAGTTTCGCCGGGACAGGGGGCTACGAGCAGTACTTC

clone size: NA
V gene: TRBV6-4
D gene: NA
J gene: TRBJ2-1
CDR3 protein: CASSDGNRYNEQFF
CDR3 DNA: TGTGCCAGCAGTGACGGGAACAGGTACAATGAGCAGTTCTTC

clone size: NA
V gene: TRBV7-9
D gene: TRBD1
J gene: TRBJ2-7
CDR3 protein: CASSLGQLQAYEQYF
CDR3 DNA: TGTGCCAGCAGCTTGGGACAGTTGCAGGCCTACGAGCAGTACTTC

clone size: NA
V gene: TRBV10-3
D gene: NA
J gene: TRBJ2-7
CDR3 protein: CAISVRGGYSYEQYF
CDR3 DNA: TGTGCCATCAGTGTGAGGGGGGGGTACTCCTACGAGCAGTACTTC

clone size: NA
V gene: TRBV28
D gene: NA
J gene: TRBJ1-1
CDR3 protein: CASSPPGGRRAEAFF
CDR3 DNA: TGTGCCAGCAGTCCCCCTGGGGGGAGGAGGGCTGAAGCTTTCTTT

clone size: NA
V gene: TRBV7-3
D gene: NA
J gene: TRBJ2-2
CDR3 protein: CASRVGANTGELFF
CDR3 DNA: TGTGCCAGCCGGGTGGGAGCGAACACCGGGGAGCTGTTTTTT

clone size: NA
V gene: TRBV7-2
D gene: TRBD2
J gene: TRBJ2-1
CDR3 protein: CASSWSGSSYNEQFF
CDR3 DNA: TGTGCCAGCAGCTGGAGCGGGAGCTCCTACAATGAGCAGTTCTTC

clone size: NA
V gene: TRBV10-3
D gene: NA
J gene: TRBJ2-1
CDR3 protein: CAISESGGTEQFF
CDR3 DNA: TGTGCCATCAGTGAGTCGGGAGGCACTGAGCAGTTCTTC

clone size: NA
V gene: TRBV28
D gene: NA
J gene: TRBJ1-1
CDR3 protein: CASSLLGENTEAFF
CDR3 DNA: TGTGCCAGCAGTTTACTGGGCGAGAACACTGAAGCTTTCTTT

clone size: NA
V gene: TRBV28
D gene: NA
J gene: TRBJ2-7
CDR3 protein: CASRWGGESYEQYF
CDR3 DNA: TGTGCCAGCAGATGGGGCGGGGAATCCTACGAGCAGTACTTC

clone size: few
V gene: TRBV5-1
D gene: TRBD2
J gene: TRBJ2-5
CDR3 protein: CASSLNSGRAEETQYF
CDR3 DNA: TGCGCCAGCAGCTTGAATAGCGGGAGGGCAGAAGAGACCCAGTACTTC

clone size: NA
V gene: TRBV9
D gene: TRBD2
J gene: TRBJ2-1
CDR3 protein: CASGEAGVAGAYNEQFF
CDR3 DNA: TGTGCCAGCGGAGAGGCCGGGGTAGCGGGGGCGTACAATGAGCAGTTCTTC

clone size: NA
V gene: TRBV28
D gene: TRBD1
J gene: TRBJ1-1
CDR3 protein: CASSSGGQGRNTEAFF
CDR3 DNA: TGTGCCAGCAGTTCAGGGGGACAGGGACGGAACACTGAAGCTTTCTTT